Listed below are T cell receptor beta chains from one sample, sequenced in a study of Graves' ophthalmopathy and Graves' hyperthyroidism. A single record per CDR3 protein comes from TCRdb applying MiXCR to the multiplex PCR reads. Of around 660,000 distinct CDR3 sequences in the sample, 35% to 45% were seen once. Sequenced input: peripheral blood. Receptor source: an adult man with Graves' ophthalmopathy. Each CDR3 is given with its conserved first and last residue. A D gene is named only where the DNA matches it firmly. A row's size may be missing; if present it is once, few, many or a size class.

v_call	clone_size	j_call	d_call	cdr3_aa	cdr3_nt
TRBV7-6	few	TRBJ2-2	.	CASRDGPGGELFF	TGTGCCAGCAGAGACGGCCCGGGCGGGGAGCTGTTTTTT
TRBV19	few	TRBJ1-5	.	CASNQGPFNQPQHF	TGTGCCAGTAATCAGGGGCCTTTCAATCAGCCCCAGCATTTT
TRBV5-1	many	TRBJ1-2	.	CASSSAAGSNYGYTF	TGCGCCAGCAGCTCGGCCGCCGGTTCTAACTATGGCTACACCTTC
TRBV29-1	.	TRBJ2-7	TRBD1	CSVEGGTGGHEQYF	TGCAGCGTTGAAGGCGGGACAGGGGGCCACGAGCAGTACTTC
TRBV12-3/TRBV12-4	many	TRBJ1-2	.	CASRNQDNYGYTF	TGTGCCAGCAGGAACCAGGATAACTATGGCTACACCTTC
TRBV4-3	.	TRBJ1-2	.	CASSQVEGGYGYTF	TGCGCCAGCAGCCAAGTCGAGGGGGGCTATGGCTACACCTTC
TRBV15	.	TRBJ2-2	.	CATSLDRGELFF	TGTGCCACCAGCTTAGACAGGGGGGAGCTGTTTTTT
TRBV12-3/TRBV12-4	.	TRBJ2-7	.	CASSFGGGGEQYF	TGTGCCAGCAGTTTTGGGGGGGGCGGCGAGCAGTACTTC
TRBV7-9	many	TRBJ2-5	.	CASSFYQETQYF	TGTGCCAGCAGCTTCTACCAGGAGACCCAGTACTTC
TRBV6-6	.	TRBJ2-7	.	CASSEYAGKYEQYF	TGTGCCAGCAGTGAATATGCAGGGAAGTACGAGCAGTACTTC
TRBV7-9	many	TRBJ1-2	.	CASSLAPPQVYGYTF	TGTGCCAGCAGCTTAGCCCCTCCCCAGGTCTATGGCTACACCTTC
TRBV27	few	TRBJ1-1	.	CASSSAGSTEAFF	TGTGCCAGCAGTTCTGCCGGGAGCACTGAAGCTTTCTTT
TRBV10-3	.	TRBJ2-7	.	CAISEGVGEQYF	TGTGCCATCAGTGAGGGAGTCGGGGAGCAGTACTTC
TRBV19	once	TRBJ1-5	TRBD1	CASSAGQGKNQPQHF	TGTGCCAGTAGTGCTGGACAGGGGAAAAATCAGCCCCAGCATTTT
TRBV24-1	.	TRBJ2-5	.	CATSDLDF	TGTGCCACCAGTGATTTGGATTTC
TRBV7-9	.	TRBJ1-1	.	CASSPQGWDSEAFF	TGTGCCAGCAGCCCACAGGGATGGGACTCTGAAGCTTTCTTT
TRBV10-3	many	TRBJ1-1	TRBD1	CASYKGAAEAFF	TGTGCCAGCTACAAGGGGGCGGCTGAAGCTTTCTTT
TRBV2	many	TRBJ2-2	.	CASSELRVGGELFF	TGTGCCAGCAGTGAATTAAGGGTTGGCGGGGAGCTGTTTTTT
TRBV19	many	TRBJ1-5	.	CASSSRRQANQPQHF	TGTGCCAGTAGTAGCCGTCGACAGGCGAATCAGCCCCAGCATTTT
TRBV29-1	many	TRBJ1-2	TRBD1	CSVDTIGQGPYGYTF	TGCAGCGTTGATACCATCGGACAGGGGCCCTATGGCTACACCTTC